The 24 T cell receptor beta chains below were found in one sample sequenced in a study of blood T cell repertoires in COVID-19 (dated by TCRdb to 2018 to 2020). Library creation used the immunoSEQ multiplex PCR assay. TCRdb limited this immuneACCESS table to in-frame rearrangements with V and J called. A share of clones is missing; checked studies link under half to unresolved V genes, and the rest is unexplained. This sample gives roughly 330,000 clones in total; around 87% of them show up just once. In total, the top ten clones hold approximately 5.3% of the sample. The sample comprised PBMCs or T cells enriched from blood (not recorded which). These receptors all stem from a woman under 40 who had recovered from COVID-19.

The chain joins TRBV2 to TRBJ1-6; no clear D. V lost 2 bases, J lost 0 bases, and 5 bases lay in between. This CDR3 contains 15 residues. Germline V gene lookup returns CDR1 SNHLY and CDR2 FYNNEI. The CDR3 reads CASSETGSYNSPLHF. The CDR3 DNA reads as TGTGCCAGCAGTGAAACGGGCTCCTATAATTCACCCCTCCACTTT. Full variable domain (outside the CDR3, taken from reference TRBV2 and TRBJ1-6): EPEVTQTPSHQVTQMGQEVILRCVPISNHLYFYWYRQILGQKVEFLVSFYNNEISEKSEIFDDQFSVERPDGSNFTLKIRSTKLEDSAMYFCASSETGSYNSPLHFGNGTRLTVT.

The chain uses TRBV5-6 and TRBJ2-2, with 8 bases matching TRBD2. The ends lost 5 bases at V and 0 bases at J; junction bases unmatched: 6. CDR3 size: 16 residues. Germline V gives CDR1 SGHDT, CDR2 YYEEEE. CDR3 DNA sequence: TGTGCCAGCAGGGGCAAGCGGGGGACGAACACCGGGGAGCTGTTTTTT. Encoded protein: CASRGKRGTNTGELFF.

The chain joins TRBV12-3 or TRBV12-4 to TRBJ1-2; TRBD1 matches at 7 bases. The CDR3 runs 13 residues. Trimming at V came to 4 bases and at J to 5 bases, leaving 4 bases not matched to a gene. DNA of the CDR3: TGTGCCAGCAGTTACGGGACAGCTTATGGCTACACCTTC. Its translation is CASSYGTAYGYTF.

This clone was seen once. The chain carries TRBV4-2 and TRBJ2-5, with TRBD2 matching 12 bases. The V gene end was trimmed by 0 bases and the J gene end by 1 base; junction bases not matched to a gene: 3. This CDR3 has 17 residues. CDR1 and CDR2 (germline): LGHNA, YNFKEQ. As DNA, the CDR3 is TGTGCCAGCAGCCAAGATGTGACTAGCGGGGGCCAAGAGACCCAGTACTTC. It codes for CASSQDVTSGGQETQYF.

This clone showed up just once. The CDR3 DNA follows: TGTGCCACCAGTGATGGGGGCCGAGGATATAGCAATCAGCCCCAGCATTTT. As protein: CATSDGGRGYSNQPQHF. The chain uses TRBV24-1 and TRBJ1-5; maybe TRBD1 (6 bases). The CDR3 is 17 residues long. CDR1 KGHDR and CDR2 SFDVKD come from the germline V gene. V was pared by 3 bases and J by 0 bases, with 14 bases between.

The genes are TRBV6-2 or TRBV6-3 and TRBJ1-1, with D possibly matching TRBD1 (5 bases). Per the germline V gene, CDR1 is MNHEY and CDR2 is SVGEGT. The CDR3 runs to 14 residues. Between the trimmed V and J ends, which lost 1 base and 6 bases, there was a span of 12 bases. Here the CDR3 DNA reads TGTGCCAGCAGTTACTTCTTAACAGGATCTGAAGCTTTCTTT. It translates to CASSYFLTGSEAFF.

The V and J genes are TRBV7-9 and TRBJ2-4; 8 bases fit TRBD2. The J segment lost 4 bases and the V segment lost 5 bases, leaving 10 bases of the junction unmatched. Germline CDR1 reads SEHNR; CDR2 reads FQNEAQ (reference sequence). The CDR3 is 16 amino acids. CDR3 in DNA: TGTGCCAGCAGCCCGTTCTCGGGGGGGCAAAAAAACATTCAGTACTTC. Its translation is CASSPFSGGQKNIQYF.

The V gene is TRBV7-9, the J gene TRBJ2-5, with 9 bases matching TRBD1. The germline gives CDR1 SEHNR, CDR2 FQNEAQ (reference sequence). V shed 5 bases and J 5 bases; nucleotides not matched to a gene: 6. The CDR3 totals 14 residues. The DNA for the CDR3 is TGTGCCAGCAGCCCTGACAGGGGGTACGAGACCCAGTACTTC. Protein sequence: CASSPDRGYETQYF.

In this sample, this clone turned up once. V usage is TRBV11-2 and J usage is TRBJ1-1; 9 bases are a match to TRBD1. There are 15 residues in the CDR3. The V gene end was trimmed by 5 bases and the J gene end by 6 bases; junction bases not matched to a gene: 10. Germline V gene data show CDR1 as SGHAT and CDR2 as FQNNGV. CDR3: CASSTLQGAGAEAFF. The CDR3 DNA reads as TGTGCCAGCAGCACCTTACAGGGGGCAGGAGCTGAAGCTTTCTTT.

This sequence joins TRBV5-4 and TRBJ2-5; 9 bases match TRBD2. With V trimmed by 2 bases and J by 2 bases, 10 bases remained unmatched. Germline-derived CDR1 and CDR2 are SGHNT and YYREEE (reference sequence). This CDR3 region has 17 residues. In nucleotides, the CDR3 is TGTGCCAGCAGCTTAGGGGCGGGGGGGCCGATGCAAGAGACCCAGTACTTC. Translated, it gives CASSLGAGGPMQETQYF.

The sample holds one count of this clone. V and J are TRBV19 and TRBJ1-5; TRBD1 agrees at 7 bases. The trim removed 6 bases at V and 2 bases at J, leaving 4 bases unmatched. Germline V CDR1 and CDR2: LNHDA, SQIVND (reference sequence). The CDR3 consists of 14 residues. CDR3 amino acids: CASSNGQGNQPQHF. The CDR3 DNA reads as TGTGCCAGTAGCAACGGACAGGGCAATCAGCCCCAGCATTTT.

The V call is TRBV3-1 (or the pseudogene TRBV3-2), the J call TRBJ2-7; the D is unclear. The V end was cut by 0 bases, the J end by 6 bases, with 12 bases between. The germline gives CDR1 LGHDT, CDR2 YNNKEL (reference sequence). The CDR3 runs 14 residues. CDR3 bases: TGTGCCAGCAGCCAAGATCAGCTAGTAAGCGAGCAGTACTTC. Translation gives CASSQDQLVSEQYF.

The rearrangement uses TRBV19 and TRBJ2-6; no firm D call. CDR1 is LNHDA, CDR2 SQIVND, per germline (reference sequence). The CDR3 loop spans 18 amino acids. Trimming left V 3 bases short and J 0 bases short, with 15 bases between. The CDR3 region has the DNA TGTGCCAGTAGTATCGAACAGTATCTCAACTCTGGGGCCAACGTCCTGACTTTC. Protein sequence: CASSIEQYLNSGANVLTF.

The CDR3 sequence is CASTSGGRRNEQFF. As DNA, the CDR3 is TGTGCCAGCACCAGCGGGGGGAGGCGGAATGAGCAGTTCTTC. V is TRBV11-2 and J is TRBJ2-1; the match to TRBD2 covers 9 bases. Germline assignment: CDR1 SGHAT and CDR2 FQNNGV. The CDR3 extends over 14 amino acids. After removal of 7 bases from V and 7 bases from J, the junction contained 8 bases not matched to a gene.

J is TRBJ2-1 and V is TRBV9, with 8 bases identical to TRBD2. Germline trimming cut 0 bases from V and 0 bases from J; bases unmatched to any gene: 5. In germline, CDR1 is SGDLS, CDR2 YYNGEE. The CDR3 runs to 17 residues. CDR3 nucleotides: TGTGCCAGCAGCGTAGCCGGCGGGGGGAGCTCCTACAATGAGCAGTTCTTC. The encoded protein is CASSVAGGGSSYNEQFF. Based on the CDR3 plus reference TRBV9 and TRBJ2-1, the full variable domain is DSGVTQTPKHLITATGQRVTLRCSPRSGDLSVYWYQQSLDQGLQFLIQYYNGEERAKGNILERFSAQQFPDLHSELNLSSLELGDSALYFCASSVAGGGSSYNEQFFGPGTRLTVL.

The rearrangement links TRBV6-5 to TRBJ2-3, with TRBD1 matching 7 bases. This CDR3 has 15 amino acids. With 6 bases clipped from V and 0 bases from J, the junction kept 6 bases outside the gene matches. The germline CDR1 and CDR2 sequences are MNHEY and SVGAGI. Written as DNA, the CDR3 is TGTGCCAGCAGCGGAGGACAGGCCAGCACAGATACGCAGTATTTT. Residues: CASSGGQASTDTQYF.

The chain links TRBV20-1 to TRBJ1-5, with no clear D. Germline V CDR1 and CDR2: DFQATT, SNEGSKA (reference sequence). This CDR3 is 13 amino acids long. Trimming took 3 bases from V and 7 from J, leaving 13 bases between them. The CDR3 sequence: CSASVARSQPQHF. The CDR3 nucleotides read TGCAGTGCTAGTGTTGCCAGGTCCCAGCCCCAGCATTTT.

The V gene is TRBV5-8, the J gene TRBJ1-4; TRBD1 matches 10 bases. V was clipped by 5 bases and J by 7 bases; unmatched bases: 8. The germline V gene encodes CDR1 SGHTS and CDR2 YDEGEE. CDR3 length: 15 amino acids. The CDR3 region has the DNA TGTGCCAGCAGTAATGGACAGGGGGGGGTTGAAAAACTGTTTTTT. Its protein product is CASSNGQGGVEKLFF.

The chain employs TRBV9 and TRBJ2-2, with D perhaps matching TRBD2 (5 bases). Germline CDR1 SGDLS, CDR2 YYNGEE. This CDR3 is built from 14 residues. V dropped 3 bases and J dropped 4 bases, with 10 bases sitting between them. The CDR3 protein is CASSGAEVTGELFF. The CDR3 nucleotides are TGTGCCAGCAGCGGAGCGGAGGTCACCGGGGAGCTGTTTTTT.

This chain uses TRBV28 with TRBJ2-6; TRBD1 is a possible D gene (6 bases). V lost 8 bases to trimming and J lost 2 bases, with 13 bases between them. The V gene's germline CDR1 is MDHEN and CDR2 SYDVKM. This CDR3 contains 15 residues. The CDR3 sequence is CASGYTGTGANVLTF. The CDR3 DNA sequence: TGTGCCAGCGGTTACACAGGGACTGGGGCCAACGTCCTGACTTTC.

The chain carries TRBV14 and TRBJ2-3, with 8 bases that match TRBD2. The CDR3 is 17 amino acids. From germline, CDR1 is SGHDN and CDR2 FVKESK. V lost 0 bases, J lost 9 bases, and 14 bases stayed unmatched. The chain's CDR3 is CASSQDLASGWSQTQYF. For the CDR3, the DNA is TGTGCCAGCAGCCAAGACTTAGCTAGCGGGTGGTCCCAGACGCAGTATTTT.

The chain is built from TRBV14 and TRBJ2-3, with D uncertain. In germline, CDR1 is SGHDN, CDR2 FVKESK. This CDR3 has 13 residues. Trimming took off 4 bases at V and 12 bases at J, with 17 bases between the two ends. This CDR3 reads CASSLARDGYQYF. The CDR3 nucleotides read TGTGCCAGCAGCCTGGCTAGAGATGGTTATCAGTATTTT.

This clone has only a few counts. The chain uses TRBV5-1 and TRBJ2-1; a possible D gene is TRBD1 (5 bases). CDR1 and CDR2 (germline): SGHRS, YFSETQ. Trimming removed 0 bases at V and 4 bases at J, with 11 bases between. The CDR3 totals 15 residues. The CDR3 region is CASSLVTDWYNEQFF. CDR3 coding DNA: TGCGCCAGCAGCTTGGTGACAGATTGGTACAATGAGCAGTTCTTC.

Of note for this clone: Distinct nucleotide sequences in the sample also encode this CDR3. The CDR3: CASSLGTGTEAFF. CDR3 nucleotide sequence: TGTGCCAGCAGTTTAGGGACAGGGACTGAAGCTTTCTTT. J is TRBJ1-1 and V is TRBV12-3 or TRBV12-4; 8 nucleotides agree with TRBD1. Germline trimming cut 1 base from V and 5 bases from J; bases unmatched to any gene: 0. There are 13 residues in the CDR3.